This section outlines one T cell receptor (beta chain) sequence together with its context. Its antigen is as yet unknown. The sample's treatment: around 19 received Ad26.COV2.S at low or high dose, single or two shots; about 5 received placebo; per-sample allocation not given. Sampling happened 63 days after the first vaccine or placebo injection. Trimming took off 3 bases at V and 4 bases at J, with 13 bases between the two ends. Per the germline V gene, CDR1 is SGHRS and CDR2 is YFSETQ. CDR3 length: 14 residues. The data derive from a study of Ad26.COV2.S vaccination and SARS-CoV-2 variants. Study results and limitations: Comparability of non-spike TCR breadth was observed across vaccine and placebo recipients.

Clones were sequenced by immunoSEQ multiplex PCR, and TCRdb holds only the in-frame ones, with some missing. The table lists more than 400,000 clones, 92% of them singletons. The chain recombines TRBV5-1 with TRBJ1-1; D gene uncertain. This receptor was identified in a person aged 18-60 years who received the Ad26.COV2.S COVID-19 vaccine or a placebo. The sequences come from peripheral blood, collected in a trial of Ad26.COV2.S vaccine versus placebo. CDR3 in amino acids: CASSSTPSGTEAFF. For the CDR3, the DNA is TGCGCCAGCAGCTCGACCCCGTCGGGCACTGAAGCTTTCTTT.